The present T cell receptor beta chain was sequenced within a study of CD8 T cells in Susac syndrome. The overall study: When blood was collected, patients with Susac syndrome were therapy-naive, were taking corticosteroids, or were receiving intravenous immunoglobulin alone.

When the RNA was reverse transcribed, random hexamers were used with an input of roughly 0.45 to 1 ug. Across 54 Vbeta and 13 Jbeta, TCR beta CDR3 was amplified with immunoSEQ multiplex PCR. MiXCR, run by TCRdb on the immunoSEQ multiplex PCR reads, gives a single entry per CDR3 protein. The profile shows 80,000 to 95,000 distinct CDR3 sequences, over 85% of them singletons. High-throughput TCR beta sequencing covered peripheral CD8+ and CD4+ T cells. TEMRA cells underwent FACS enrichment and CD8+ and CD4+ T cells underwent negative isolation. The germline V gene encodes CDR1 SGHRS and CDR2 YFSETQ. Between the trimmed V and J ends, which lost 4 bases and 5 bases, there was a span of 21 bases. CDR3 length: 16 residues. This clonotype was seen more than once but under ten times.

This rearrangement joins TRBV5-1 to TRBJ2-5, with D possibly matching TRBD2 (7 bases). Sequencing input: CD8+ T cells from PBMCs. The receptor was isolated from a human donor with Susac syndrome. This chain's CDR3 is CASSPSGGRTDETQYF. The CDR3, as DNA: TGCGCCAGCAGCCCGTCCGGGGGGCGGACCGACGAGACCCAGTACTTC.